This T cell receptor beta chain was sequenced during a study of T cells after yellow fever vaccination. General study results and limits: Though it reached lower strength, the secondary response hit its peak faster, day 5 versus 15. There was a possibility that FACS-sorted repertoires contained abundant clonotypes contaminating from the bulk population.

TCRdb re-derived calls from the 5' RACE reads in MiXCR, one entry per CDR3 protein. The sample gives 300,000 to 400,000 distinct CDR3 sequences, roughly 4% of which show up once; approximately 24% is in the top ten. This CDR3 contains 15 residues. V lost 0 bases, J lost 5 bases, and 4 bases stayed unmatched. In germline, CDR1 is MNHEY, CDR2 SVGAGI. This clonotype was counted ten times or more. Antigen: not known. This sequence joins TRBV6-5 and TRBJ2-5, with 9 nucleotides matching TRBD2. The TCR was taken from a young man who received the YFV17D yellow fever vaccine. The material sequenced was PBMCs, taken 5 days after the yellow fever booster vaccination. As DNA, the CDR3 is TGTGCCAGCAGTTACTCGGCGGGGGGGCGGGAGACCCAGTACTTC. It specifies CASSYSAGGRETQYF.